In its sample, the clone carrying this T cell receptor (beta chain) was seen many times. No antigen is known for it. This CDR3 comprises 13 residues. The ends were cut back, 6 bases at V and 1 base at J, with 6 bases in the middle. The data derive from a study of T cells after yellow fever vaccination. Study at large: Fractions with few cells were prepared using SMART-Seq v4 Ultra Low Input. The study's findings and limits: Subsequent booster samples again held most clones from primary vaccination (96% CD4, just under 90% CD8). The bulk population could contribute abundant contaminating clonotypes to FACS-sorted repertoires.

TCRdb reprocessed the 5' RACE reads via MiXCR and lists one record per CDR3 protein. The data hold 600,000 to 750,000 distinct CDR3 sequences, with around an eighth observed a single time. Sequenced material: PBMCs, taken on the day of the yellow fever booster vaccination. This TCR was recovered from a man aged 25-45 years who received the YFV17D yellow fever vaccine. The V and J genes are TRBV12-3 or TRBV12-4 and TRBJ2-2; no firm D call. CDR3 nucleotide sequence: TGTGCCAGCAGGGCGGTGAACACCGGGGAGCTGTTTTTT. This sequence encodes CASRAVNTGELFF.